The entry below gives a single T cell receptor (beta chain) sequence along with its context. The trim removed 6 bases at V and 3 bases at J, leaving 8 bases unmatched. The CDR3 extends over 17 amino acids. Looked up from germline, CDR1 is SNHLY and CDR2 is FYNNEI. Authors' data handling: How many nucleated cells were present was estimated from reference gene primer amplification. Method: immunoSEQ multiplex PCR; TCRdb's copy keeps in-frame clones and lacks some. D and trimming were read from the DNA, whereas the V and J calls and clone size are those reported in that table. The sample holds more than 300,000 clones, roughly 90% seen once. These data come from a study of blood T cell repertoires in COVID-19. Study-wide context: Sources were T cells, B-cell-depleted T cells, or PBMCs; the material itself was cDNA or gDNA.

Researchers sorted participants into cohorts using their self-reported clinical history. Exposed participants came across a COVID-19 case within 2 weeks before study entry. This sequence joins TRBV2 and TRBJ1-6; 10 nucleotides align to TRBD1. Material for sequencing was PBMCs or T cells enriched from blood (not recorded which). The clonotype comes from a woman younger than 45 who had been exposed to COVID-19. The CDR3 DNA is TGTGCCAGCAGCGCCGGGACAGGGGTCTACTATAATTCACCCCTCCACTTT. Translated, it gives CASSAGTGVYYNSPLHF.